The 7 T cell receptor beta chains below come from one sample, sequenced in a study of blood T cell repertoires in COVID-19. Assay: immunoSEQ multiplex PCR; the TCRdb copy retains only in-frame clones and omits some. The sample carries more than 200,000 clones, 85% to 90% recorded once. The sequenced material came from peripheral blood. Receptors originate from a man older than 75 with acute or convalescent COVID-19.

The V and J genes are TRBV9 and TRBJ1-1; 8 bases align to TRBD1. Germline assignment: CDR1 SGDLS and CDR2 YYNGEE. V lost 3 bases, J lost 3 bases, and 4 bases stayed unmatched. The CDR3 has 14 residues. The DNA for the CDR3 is TGTGCCAGCAGCGCCGGACAGGGATACACTGAAGCTTTCTTT. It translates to CASSAGQGYTEAFF.

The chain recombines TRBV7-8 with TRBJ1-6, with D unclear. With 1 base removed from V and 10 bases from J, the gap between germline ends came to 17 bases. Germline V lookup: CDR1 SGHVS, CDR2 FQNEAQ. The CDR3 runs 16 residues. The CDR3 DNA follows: TGTGCCAGCAGCTTAGTGGTGGCTCAGGTGGCATCACCCCTCCACTTT. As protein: CASSLVVAQVASPLHF.

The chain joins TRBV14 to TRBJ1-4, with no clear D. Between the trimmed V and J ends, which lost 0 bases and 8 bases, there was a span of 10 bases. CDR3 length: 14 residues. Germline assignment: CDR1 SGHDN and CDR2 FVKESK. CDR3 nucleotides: TGTGCCAGCAGCCAAGATGGTTCGGGGGAAAAACTGTTTTTT. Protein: CASSQDGSGEKLFF.

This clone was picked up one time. CDR3 amino acids: CASSLDRGGNQPQHF. In DNA form, the CDR3 reads TGTGCCAGTAGCCTCGACAGGGGGGGGAATCAGCCCCAGCATTTT. The rearrangement joins TRBV19 to TRBJ1-5; 9 nucleotides line up with TRBD1. Trimming removed 6 bases from V and 4 bases from J; junction bases left unmatched: 7. Germline assignment: CDR1 LNHDA and CDR2 SQIVND (reference sequence). CDR3 length: 15 residues. Looking up the rest from reference TRBV19 and TRBJ1-5 gives the full variable domain: DGGITQSPKYLFRKEGQNVTLSCEQNLNHDAMYWYRQDPGQGLRLIYYSQIVNDFQKGDIAEGYSVSREKKESFPLTVTSAQKNPTAFYLCASSLDRGGNQPQHFGDGTRLSIL.

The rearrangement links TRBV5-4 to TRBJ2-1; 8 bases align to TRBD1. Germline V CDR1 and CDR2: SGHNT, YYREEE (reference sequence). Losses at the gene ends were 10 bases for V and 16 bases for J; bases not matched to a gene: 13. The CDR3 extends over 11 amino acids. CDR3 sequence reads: CAVLYGQGGFF. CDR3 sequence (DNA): TGTGCCGTCCTCTACGGACAGGGTGGCTTCTTC.

As DNA, the CDR3 is TGCAGTGCTAGTTGGACTAGCGGGCCTGACGAGCAGTACTTC. It encodes CSASWTSGPDEQYF. The rearrangement links TRBV20-1 to TRBJ2-7, with 11 bases matching TRBD2. Germline V gene data show CDR1 as DFQATT and CDR2 as SNEGSKA (reference sequence). The V and J ends lost 3 bases and 5 bases, in that order; junction bases with no gene match: 6. The CDR3 is 14 residues long.

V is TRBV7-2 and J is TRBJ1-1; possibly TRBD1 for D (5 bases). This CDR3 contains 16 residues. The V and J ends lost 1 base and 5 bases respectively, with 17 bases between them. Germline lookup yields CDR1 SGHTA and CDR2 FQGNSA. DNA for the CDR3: TGTGCCAGCAGCTTAGACCAGGGACTGGGATGGACTGAAGCTTTCTTT. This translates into CASSLDQGLGWTEAFF.